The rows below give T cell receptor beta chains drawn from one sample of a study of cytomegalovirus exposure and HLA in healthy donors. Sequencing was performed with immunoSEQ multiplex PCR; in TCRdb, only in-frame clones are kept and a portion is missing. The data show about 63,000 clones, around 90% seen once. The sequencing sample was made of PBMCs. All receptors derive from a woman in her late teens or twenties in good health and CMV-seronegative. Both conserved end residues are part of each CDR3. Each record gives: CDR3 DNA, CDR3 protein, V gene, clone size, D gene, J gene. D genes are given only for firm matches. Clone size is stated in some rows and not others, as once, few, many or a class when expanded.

DNA: TGCGCCAGCAGCTTGGAACAGGTCCGACTAGCGGGGGAGATCAACAATGAGCAGTTCTTC; CDR3: CASSLEQVRLAGEINNEQFF; V: TRBV5-1; size: NA; D: TRBD2; J: TRBJ2-1
DNA: TGTGCCAGCAGCATCAGGCGCACCGGGGAGCTGTTTTTT; CDR3: CASSIRRTGELFF; V: TRBV11-1; size: NA; D: NA; J: TRBJ2-2
DNA: TGCGCCAGCAGCCACGACAGCCTAGTGGCCGACTATGGCTACACCTTC; CDR3: CASSHDSLVADYGYTF; V: TRBV4-1; size: NA; D: NA; J: TRBJ1-2
DNA: TGTGCCACCAGTCGGACGGGACTAGCTGAGACCCAGTACTTC; CDR3: CATSRTGLAETQYF; V: TRBV15; size: few; D: TRBD2; J: TRBJ2-5
DNA: TGTGCCAGCAGCTTAGTACTAGCGTACACCGGGGAGCTGTTTTTT; CDR3: CASSLVLAYTGELFF; V: TRBV7-2; size: NA; D: TRBD2; J: TRBJ2-2
DNA: TGTGCCAGCAGCTTGGAGTACGTACGAGGTGGCTACACCTTC; CDR3: CASSLEYVRGGYTF; V: TRBV5-4; size: NA; D: NA; J: TRBJ1-2
DNA: TGTGCCTGGAGCGGGGGAGACTATGGCTACACCTTC; CDR3: CAWSGGDYGYTF; V: TRBV30; size: NA; D: NA; J: TRBJ1-2
DNA: TGTGCCAGCAGCTTGCAGGGCAACATGAACACTGAAGCTTTCTTT; CDR3: CASSLQGNMNTEAFF; V: TRBV7-9; size: NA; D: NA; J: TRBJ1-1
DNA: TGTGCCAGCAGTAAAATACTGTACGAGCAGTACTTC; CDR3: CASSKILYEQYF; V: TRBV28; size: NA; D: NA; J: TRBJ2-7
DNA: TGCGCCAGCAGCGGTACGGGAGCCTTTGGAAACACCATATATTTT; CDR3: CASSGTGAFGNTIYF; V: TRBV5-1; size: NA; D: NA; J: TRBJ1-3
DNA: TGTGCCAGCAGTTTATTGGTGGCTAACACTGAAGCTTTCTTT; CDR3: CASSLLVANTEAFF; V: TRBV27; size: NA; D: NA; J: TRBJ1-1
DNA: TGTGCCAGCAGCTCCCGGGACAGGGGTGAAAAACTGTTTTTT; CDR3: CASSSRDRGEKLFF; V: TRBV11-1; size: NA; D: TRBD1; J: TRBJ1-4
DNA: TGCGCCAGCAGCGTGGGCAGGGGTCAAAACGAGCAGTACTTC; CDR3: CASSVGRGQNEQYF; V: TRBV4-1; size: NA; D: NA; J: TRBJ2-7
DNA: TGCGCCAGCAGCCAAGGGGGGGGTTTCGCTGAAGCTTTCTTT; CDR3: CASSQGGGFAEAFF; V: TRBV4-1; size: NA; D: NA; J: TRBJ1-1
DNA: TGCAGCGTTGAAGGGGCAGGGGGCCGCTCTGGGGCCAACGTCCTGACTTTC; CDR3: CSVEGAGGRSGANVLTF; V: TRBV29-1; size: NA; D: TRBD1; J: TRBJ2-6
DNA: TGCGCCAGCAGCTTGAGGGGGGCGGGGGACGGGAACACTGAAGCTTTCTTT; CDR3: CASSLRGAGDGNTEAFF; V: TRBV5-1; size: NA; D: NA; J: TRBJ1-1
DNA: TGCGCCAGCAGCCAGGGGACTAGCGGGGCCACCTCCTCCTACGAGCAGTACTTC; CDR3: CASSQGTSGATSSYEQYF; V: TRBV4-1; size: NA; D: TRBD2; J: TRBJ2-7
DNA: TGTGCCAGCAGCCCTAGGAGCGGGCGCTCCTACGAGCAGTACTTC; CDR3: CASSPRSGRSYEQYF; V: TRBV7-9; size: NA; D: NA; J: TRBJ2-7
DNA: TGTGCCAGCAGTTACTCAGGCTCCGGGGGGGGGTTACCCCAGCATTTT; CDR3: CASSYSGSGGGLPQHF; V: TRBV6-6; size: NA; D: NA; J: TRBJ1-5
DNA: TGTGCCAGCAGGGGGGCATTGGTCGTGGATTTTGGGCCCCAGCATTTT; CDR3: CASRGALVVDFGPQHF; V: TRBV2; size: NA; D: NA; J: TRBJ1-5
DNA: TGCGCCAGCAGCAGGAGTGAGGTTTACGAGCAGTACTTC; CDR3: CASSRSEVYEQYF; V: TRBV4-1; size: NA; D: NA; J: TRBJ2-7
DNA: TGCGCCAGCAGCCAGGGACAGGGTGGGTCCTATAATTCACCCCTCCACTTT; CDR3: CASSQGQGGSYNSPLHF; V: TRBV4-1; size: NA; D: TRBD1; J: TRBJ1-6
DNA: TGTGCCTGGAGCAACCGGGCTAGCGGAGGGGATACGCAGTATTTT; CDR3: CAWSNRASGGDTQYF; V: TRBV30; size: NA; D: TRBD2; J: TRBJ2-3
DNA: TGTGCCAGCAGTTACTTCGCTAGCCCAGAGACCCAGTACTTC; CDR3: CASSYFASPETQYF; V: TRBV6-5; size: NA; D: NA; J: TRBJ2-5
DNA: TGTGCCAGTAGTATAAGGCGGCGGGGCCAGCCCCAGCATTTT; CDR3: CASSIRRRGQPQHF; V: TRBV19; size: NA; D: NA; J: TRBJ1-5
DNA: TGTGCCAGCAGCGGGGACATTGAAGAGACCCAGTACTTC; CDR3: CASSGDIEETQYF; V: TRBV11-3; size: NA; D: NA; J: TRBJ2-5
DNA: TGTGCCAGTACCGTCAGGGGGGTGGGTGAGCAGTTCTTC; CDR3: CASTVRGVGEQFF; V: TRBV19; size: few; D: NA; J: TRBJ2-1
DNA: TGCGCCAGCAGCGGCGGGACAGGGACTTACGAGCAGTACTTC; CDR3: CASSGGTGTYEQYF; V: TRBV5-1; size: NA; D: TRBD1; J: TRBJ2-7
DNA: TGCAGCGTGGGACTAGATTTTCGCGGTGAGCAGTTCTTC; CDR3: CSVGLDFRGEQFF; V: TRBV29-1; size: NA; D: TRBD2; J: TRBJ2-1
DNA: TGTGCCAGCAGCGTAAGGCCGGGGTACGAGCAGTACTTC; CDR3: CASSVRPGYEQYF; V: TRBV9; size: NA; D: NA; J: TRBJ2-7
DNA: TGTGCCAGCAGTGACCCCGGGACAGGAAAAACCGATGAGCAGTTCTTC; CDR3: CASSDPGTGKTDEQFF; V: TRBV28; size: NA; D: TRBD1; J: TRBJ2-1
DNA: TGTGCCAGCAGAAAACTGGGGGCAGGGGGCTATGGCTACACCTTC; CDR3: CASRKLGAGGYGYTF; V: TRBV28; size: NA; D: TRBD1; J: TRBJ1-2
DNA: TGCGCCAGCAGCTTGGTTTCCCCGGGACTAGCGGGAGTAGAGACCCAGTACTTC; CDR3: CASSLVSPGLAGVETQYF; V: TRBV5-1; size: NA; D: TRBD2; J: TRBJ2-5
DNA: TGTGCCAGCAGTAGAAGGGGGGGTGGAAACATTCAGTACTTC; CDR3: CASSRRGGGNIQYF; V: TRBV6-5; size: NA; D: NA; J: TRBJ2-4
DNA: TGTGCCAGCATCTCGGCAGGGCAGGAGACCCAGTACTTC; CDR3: CASISAGQETQYF; V: TRBV21-1; size: NA; D: NA; J: TRBJ2-5
DNA: TGTGCCAGCAGTGAACAGGCTAACACTGAAGCTTTCTTT; CDR3: CASSEQANTEAFF; V: TRBV7-9; size: NA; D: NA; J: TRBJ1-1
DNA: TGTGCCAGCAGCTTAGGTAGCACGAACACCGGGGAGCTGTTTTTT; CDR3: CASSLGSTNTGELFF; V: TRBV7-9; size: NA; D: NA; J: TRBJ2-2
DNA: TGTGCCAGCAGCCAAGAGGCTACTAGCGGGGGGTATACGAATGAGCAGTTCTTC; CDR3: CASSQEATSGGYTNEQFF; V: TRBV4-2; size: NA; D: TRBD2; J: TRBJ2-1
DNA: TGCGCCAGCAGCTCGACAGTGAACACTGAAGCTTTCTTT; CDR3: CASSSTVNTEAFF; V: TRBV5-1; size: NA; D: NA; J: TRBJ1-1
DNA: TGTGCCAGCAAGTCCAGGGGGTTGAACACTGAAGCTTTCTTT; CDR3: CASKSRGLNTEAFF; V: TRBV6-1; size: NA; D: TRBD1; J: TRBJ1-1
DNA: TGTGCCAGCTCACCAGATTATGCAAACTGGGAGCAGTACTTC; CDR3: CASSPDYANWEQYF; V: TRBV18; size: few; D: NA; J: TRBJ2-7
DNA: TGTGCCAGTAGTATTCTGGCGGGGAACACCGGGGAGCTGTTTTTT; CDR3: CASSILAGNTGELFF; V: TRBV19; size: NA; D: NA; J: TRBJ2-2
DNA: TGTGCCAGCACCGGGACATCCACTTCCTACGAGCAGTACTTC; CDR3: CASTGTSTSYEQYF; V: TRBV28; size: NA; D: NA; J: TRBJ2-7
DNA: TGTGCCAGCAACGACAAGGCAACTAATGAAAAACTGTTTTTT; CDR3: CASNDKATNEKLFF; V: TRBV19; size: NA; D: NA; J: TRBJ1-4
DNA: TGTGCCAGCAGTTACCGGGGTACCGTGAATGAGCAGTTCTTC; CDR3: CASSYRGTVNEQFF; V: TRBV6-5; size: NA; D: NA; J: TRBJ2-1